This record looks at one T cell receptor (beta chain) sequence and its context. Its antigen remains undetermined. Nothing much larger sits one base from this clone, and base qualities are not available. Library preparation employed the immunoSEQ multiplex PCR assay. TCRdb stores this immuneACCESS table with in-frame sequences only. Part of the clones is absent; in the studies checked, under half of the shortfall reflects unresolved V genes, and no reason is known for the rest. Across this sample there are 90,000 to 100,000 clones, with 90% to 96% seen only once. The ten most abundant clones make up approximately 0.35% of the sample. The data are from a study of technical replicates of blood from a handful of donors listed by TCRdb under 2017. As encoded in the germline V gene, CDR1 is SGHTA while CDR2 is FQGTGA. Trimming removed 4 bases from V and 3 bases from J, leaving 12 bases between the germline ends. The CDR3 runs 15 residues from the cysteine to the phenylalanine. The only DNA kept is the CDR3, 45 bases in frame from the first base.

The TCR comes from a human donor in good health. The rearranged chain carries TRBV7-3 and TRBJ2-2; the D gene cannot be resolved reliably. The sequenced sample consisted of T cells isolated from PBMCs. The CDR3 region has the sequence CASSSHDQDTGELFF. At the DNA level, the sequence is TGTGCCAGCAGCTCTCATGACCAGGACACCGGGGAGCTGTTTTTT.